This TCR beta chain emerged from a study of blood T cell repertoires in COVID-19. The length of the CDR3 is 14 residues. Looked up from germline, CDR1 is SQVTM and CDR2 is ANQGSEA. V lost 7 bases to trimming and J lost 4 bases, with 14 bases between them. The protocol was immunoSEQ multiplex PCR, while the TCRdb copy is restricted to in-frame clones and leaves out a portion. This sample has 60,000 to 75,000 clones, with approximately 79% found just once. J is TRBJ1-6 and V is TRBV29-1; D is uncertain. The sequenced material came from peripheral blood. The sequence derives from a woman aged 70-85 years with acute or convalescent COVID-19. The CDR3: CSAQAGPYNSPLHF. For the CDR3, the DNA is TGCAGCGCCCAGGCGGGCCCTTATAATTCACCCCTCCACTTT.